The rows below give T cell receptor beta chains drawn from one sample of a study of long-term antiretroviral therapy in people with HIV. Sequenced by immunoSEQ multiplex PCR; TCRdb stores in-frame clones only, minus some. Of 20,000 to 25,000 clones in the sample, just over 90% were seen once. Sequencing was performed on unsorted PBMCs, taken 7.6 years after starting antiretroviral therapy. These receptors were collected from a woman aged 40-49 years with HIV. CDR3s include the opening cysteine and the closing phenylalanine or tryptophan. A D gene is named only where the DNA matches it firmly. The size field is filled for only some rows; it gives once, few, many or a size class.

size,V,D,J,DNA,CDR3
-,TRBV5-1,-,TRBJ1-2,TGCGCCAGCAGCTTGGGGACATCCAGAGCTAACTATGGCTACACCTTC,CASSLGTSRANYGYTF
once,TRBV15,-,TRBJ2-7,TGTGCCACCAGCAGAGATCTGGGACACCAACGTTCCTACGAGCAGTACTTC,CATSRDLGHQRSYEQYF
-,TRBV9,-,TRBJ1-6,TGTGCCAGCAGCTTTACAGGGCTGAATAATTCACCCCTCCACTTT,CASSFTGLNNSPLHF
-,TRBV6-5,TRBD2,TRBJ2-1,TGTGCCAGCAGAAGACCCGGGACTAGCCTCGGGGAGCAGTTCTTC,CASRRPGTSLGEQFF
-,TRBV10-3,-,TRBJ1-6,TGTGCCAGCAAGGTCCTACAGGATTCACCCCTCCACTTT,CASKVLQDSPLHF
-,TRBV7-9,-,TRBJ1-5,TGCGCCAGCAGCCAAGATTTCGGTAGCAATCAGCCCCAGCATTTT,CASSQDFGSNQPQHF
-,TRBV6-5,-,TRBJ1-1,TGTGCCAGCAGAACTAACAGTGGGGAGAACACTGAAGCTTTCTTT,CASRTNSGENTEAFF
-,TRBV19,-,TRBJ1-5,TGTGCCAGTAGTCCCAGGTTGTATAGCAATCAGCCCCAGCATTTT,CASSPRLYSNQPQHF
-,TRBV6-5,TRBD1,TRBJ1-2,TGTGCCAGCAGTTACGCCGGACAGGGAGGACGAGATGGCTACACCTTC,CASSYAGQGGRDGYTF
-,TRBV27,-,TRBJ1-5,TGTGCCAGCAGTTTATCGCAGGGAAGTCAGCCCCAGCATTTT,CASSLSQGSQPQHF
-,TRBV6-5,-,TRBJ1-4,TGTGCCAGCAGTTACTCAGGAGGGGTGGGAGAAAAACTGTTTTTT,CASSYSGGVGEKLFF
once,TRBV19,TRBD1,TRBJ1-1,TGTGCCAGTAGGGAACAGGGGAGCCCCCACACTGAAGCTTTCTTT,CASREQGSPHTEAFF
-,TRBV30,TRBD1,TRBJ1-1,TGTGCCTGGAGTGATTTTGAGGGAAGGGGGCCACCTGAAGCTTTCTTT,CAWSDFEGRGPPEAFF
-,TRBV23-1,-,TRBJ2-3,TGCGCCAGCAGTCAAGAAACAGATACGCAGTATTTT,CASSQETDTQYF
once,TRBV9,TRBD1,TRBJ1-1,TGTGCCAGCAGCGCGGGACAGATGAACACTGAAGCTTTCTTT,CASSAGQMNTEAFF
-,TRBV5-1,TRBD1,TRBJ1-4,TGCGCCAGCAGCTTGGCCGGGACAGTTAATGAAAAACTGTTTTTT,CASSLAGTVNEKLFF
-,TRBV10-1,-,TRBJ2-2,TGCGCCAGCAGTGAGTCTAGACAAGATAGACGAAACACCGGGGAGCTGTTTTTT,CASSESRQDRRNTGELFF
-,TRBV19,TRBD1,TRBJ1-2,TGTGCCAGTAGTGGACAGGGGGCGGGATATGGCTACACCTTC,CASSGQGAGYGYTF
-,TRBV7-2,TRBD1,TRBJ1-6,TGTGCCAGCAGCCGACAGACAGGGGATTCACCCCTCCACTTT,CASSRQTGDSPLHF
-,TRBV30,TRBD2,TRBJ2-7,TGTGCCTGGAGTGTAGTCCGGACTAGCAGGACAGATAACTACGAGCAGTACTTC,CAWSVVRTSRTDNYEQYF
few,TRBV5-6,TRBD1,TRBJ2-2,TGTGCCAGCAGCTTGGCCGATAGGGTAACAGGGGACACCGGGGAGCTGTTTTTT,CASSLADRVTGDTGELFF
-,TRBV4-2,-,TRBJ1-4,TGTGCCAGCAGCCACGGTGGAACTAATGAAAAACTGTTTTTT,CASSHGGTNEKLFF
once,TRBV7-2,-,TRBJ1-1,TGTGCCAGCAGCTTAAGGGGAGGCATGAACACTGAAGCTTTCTTT,CASSLRGGMNTEAFF
-,TRBV11-2,TRBD2,TRBJ2-3,TGTGCCAGCAGCTTAGGGGGACTAGCGGGGGGGCCGGGAGATACGCAGTATTTT,CASSLGGLAGGPGDTQYF
-,TRBV7-2,-,TRBJ2-2,TGTGCCAGCAGCTTAGCCGGGGCGCCGAACACCGGGGAGCTGTTTTTT,CASSLAGAPNTGELFF
-,TRBV7-9,-,TRBJ1-1,TGTGCCAGCAGCCAGGCGGCAGACAGTGAAGCTTTCTTT,CASSQAADSEAFF
-,TRBV18,TRBD1,TRBJ2-7,TGTGCCAGCTCACGCAACACAGGGGTGGGTGGCGAGCAGTACTTC,CASSRNTGVGGEQYF
once,TRBV6-1,-,TRBJ1-1,TGTGCCAGCATCTCTCGGGGGGTCCCTGAAGCTTTCTTT,CASISRGVPEAFF
-,TRBV4-1,-,TRBJ1-3,TGCGCCAGCAGACAAACACAGATGGATTCTGGAAACACCATATATTTT,CASRQTQMDSGNTIYF
-,TRBV18,TRBD1,TRBJ1-1,TGTGCCAGCTCACAGGCCGGGACAGGGGGCCGAAACACTGAAGCTTTCTTT,CASSQAGTGGRNTEAFF
-,TRBV6-6,-,TRBJ1-6,TGTGCCAGCAGTCAACAAGGACTGGGGACGGATTCACCCCTCCACTTT,CASSQQGLGTDSPLHF
-,TRBV29-1,-,TRBJ1-1,TGCACCGGGGGGGGAAAAGGCACTGAAGCTTTCTTT,CTGGGKGTEAFF
-,TRBV7-2,TRBD1,TRBJ1-3,TGTGCCAGCAGCACTCGGACAGGCCGCGGAAACACCATATATTTT,CASSTRTGRGNTIYF
once,TRBV6-5,-,TRBJ1-3,TGTGCCAGCAGTTTTGGACCGCAATCTGGAAACACCATATATTTT,CASSFGPQSGNTIYF
-,TRBV4-2,TRBD1,TRBJ1-1,TGTGCCAGCAGCCGGGGGGTCGCAGGGGGCGAGGGGAGGGACACTGAAGCTTTCTTT,CASSRGVAGGEGRDTEAFF
-,TRBV19,TRBD1,TRBJ1-1,TGTGCCAGTAGGGAGACAGGGCTAACTGAAGCTTTCTTT,CASRETGLTEAFF